This T cell receptor beta chain derives from a study of CD8 T cells in Susac syndrome (dated by TCRdb to about 2019). Regarding the research as a whole: Whether CD8+ T cell activation and differentiation in Susac syndrome was antigen driven was tested using repertoire sequencing. Paper-wide results and their limitations: The TCR sequencing and HLA analysis was acknowledged to have included a relatively small number of individuals.

From the cysteine through the phenylalanine, the CDR3 covers 14 amino acids. Here the CDR3 DNA is all that survives: 42 bases in frame from base 1. At the junction V is shortened by 4 bases and J by 3 bases, with 13 bases in between. The germline V gene gives CDR1 as SGHRS and CDR2 as YFSETQ. RNA was extracted using the RNeasy kit, and about 0.5 to 1 ug of the RNA was reverse transcribed with random hexamers. The immunoSEQ multiplex PCR assay, which covers 54 Vbeta and 13 Jbeta segments, was used to amplify TCR beta CDR3 regions. To correct PCR amplification bias, a synthetic template baseline was used for both primer optimization and computational correction. The authors' analysis ran thus. Only productive sequences were kept, with reads annotated to V, D and J genes according to IMGT and analyzed in immunoSEQ Analyzer. Clonality was computed as one minus Shannon entropy normalized by log2 of the number of productive unique sequences. For each patient and control, public and private clones were evaluated within the 100 most prevalent clones. Clones were defined as Susac-specific when absent from the healthy and MS cohorts, from over a thousand published viral clones and from other ImmuneACCESS disease sequences. The public sequencing data were trimmed at Q25 with fastp and processed into clonotypes with MiXCR by TCRdb, which kept only in-frame beta chains. A single entry per CDR3 protein holds the most common genes and DNA from its merged rows. V and J calls and clone size were set by TCRdb, not the authors. The sample has 150,000 to 200,000 distinct CDR3 sequences on record, 80% to 95% of them singletons. The ten top clones hold 0.13% of the sample.

Comments on this clonotype: There is no known antigen for this receptor. No clone much larger than this one lies a single base away; base qualities are absent.

Peripheral blood CD8+ and CD4+ T cells from healthy donors, Susac syndrome patients and multiple sclerosis patients were profiled using high-throughput TCR beta sequencing. The healthy donors served as controls matched for age and sex. Bulk CD8+ and CD4+ T cells were purified by magnetic negative isolation, whereas CD8+ TEMRA cells were enriched by FACS. Blood was drawn into EDTA tubes, processed within 24 hours, and PBMCs were isolated by density gradient centrifugation. PBMCs intended for TCR sequencing were cryopreserved in liquid nitrogen and thawed later in a water bath at 37 degrees C. The sorted or isolated CD4+, CD8+ and CD8+ TEMRA cells had a purity of 90% or higher.

The chain joins TRBV5-1 to TRBJ1-1; a confident D gene designation cannot be given. Sequencing was performed on CD4+ T cells from PBMCs. The TCR sequence derives from a human donor in good health. The sequence in DNA is TGCGCCAGCAGCGTTTCCCGGACGGACACTGAAGCTTTCTTT. Its protein is CASSVSRTDTEAFF.